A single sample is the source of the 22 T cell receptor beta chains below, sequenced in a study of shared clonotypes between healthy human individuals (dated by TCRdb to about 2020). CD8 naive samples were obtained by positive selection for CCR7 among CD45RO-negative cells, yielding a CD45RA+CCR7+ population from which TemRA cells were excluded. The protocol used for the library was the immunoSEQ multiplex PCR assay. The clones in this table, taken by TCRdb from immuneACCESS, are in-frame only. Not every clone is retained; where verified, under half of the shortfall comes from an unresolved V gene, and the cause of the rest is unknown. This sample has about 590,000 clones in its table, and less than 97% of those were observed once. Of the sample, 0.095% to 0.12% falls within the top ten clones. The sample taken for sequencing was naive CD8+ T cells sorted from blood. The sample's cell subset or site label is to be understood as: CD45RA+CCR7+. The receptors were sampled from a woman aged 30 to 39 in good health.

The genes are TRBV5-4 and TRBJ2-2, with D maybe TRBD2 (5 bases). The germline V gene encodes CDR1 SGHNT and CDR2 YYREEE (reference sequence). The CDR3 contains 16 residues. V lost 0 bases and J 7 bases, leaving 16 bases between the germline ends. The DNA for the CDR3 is TGTGCCAGCAGCTTGGCTGGACTTGGTGTATTCGGGGAGCTGTTTTTT. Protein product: CASSLAGLGVFGELFF.

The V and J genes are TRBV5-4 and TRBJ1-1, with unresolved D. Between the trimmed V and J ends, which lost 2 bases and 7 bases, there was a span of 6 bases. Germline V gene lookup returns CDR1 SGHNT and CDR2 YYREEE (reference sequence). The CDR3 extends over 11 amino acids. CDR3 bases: TGTGCCAGCAGCTTTGGAATTGAAGCTTTCTTT. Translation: CASSFGIEAFF.

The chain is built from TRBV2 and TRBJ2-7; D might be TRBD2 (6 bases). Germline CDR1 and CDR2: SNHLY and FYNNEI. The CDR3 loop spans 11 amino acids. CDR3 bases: TGTGCGGCGGGACTCTCCTACGAGCAGTACTTC. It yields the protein CAAGLSYEQYF.

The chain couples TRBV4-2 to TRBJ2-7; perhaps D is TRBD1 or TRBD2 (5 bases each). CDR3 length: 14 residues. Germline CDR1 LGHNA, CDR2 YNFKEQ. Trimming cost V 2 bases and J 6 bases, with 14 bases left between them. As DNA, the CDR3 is TGTGCCAGCAGCCAATCCGGGACCGAAGGCGAGCAGTACTTC. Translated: CASSQSGTEGEQYF.

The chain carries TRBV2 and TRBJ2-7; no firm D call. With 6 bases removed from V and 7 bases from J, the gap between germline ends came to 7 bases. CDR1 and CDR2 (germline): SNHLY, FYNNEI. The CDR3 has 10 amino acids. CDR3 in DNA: TGTGCCAGCAGGTCTAGAGAGCAGTACTTC. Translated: CASRSREQYF.

The chain's CDR3 is CASSSIGTGQGRYEQYF. The CDR3 nucleotides read TGCGCCAGCAGCTCAATCGGCACAGGACAGGGCCGTTACGAGCAGTACTTC. This chain links TRBV5-1 with TRBJ2-7, with 8 positions matching TRBD1. The ends lost 3 bases at V and 4 bases at J; junction bases unmatched: 15. This CDR3 is 17 amino acids long. CDR1 SGHRS and CDR2 YFSETQ come from the germline V gene. The entire variable domain, with the rest obtained from reference TRBV5-1 and TRBJ2-7, is as follows: KAGVTQTPRYLIKTRGQQVTLSCSPISGHRSVSWYQQTPGQGLQFLFEYFSETQRNKGNFPGRFSGRQFSNSRSEMNVSTLELGDSALYLCASSSIGTGQGRYEQYFGPGTRLTVT.

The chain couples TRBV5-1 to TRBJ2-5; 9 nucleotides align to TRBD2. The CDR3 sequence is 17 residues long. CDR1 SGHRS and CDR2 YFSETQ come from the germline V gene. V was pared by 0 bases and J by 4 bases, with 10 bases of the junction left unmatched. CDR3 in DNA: TGCGCCAGCAGCTTGGAGGTCGCGGGAGGGCTGAGAGAGACCCAGTACTTC. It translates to CASSLEVAGGLRETQYF.

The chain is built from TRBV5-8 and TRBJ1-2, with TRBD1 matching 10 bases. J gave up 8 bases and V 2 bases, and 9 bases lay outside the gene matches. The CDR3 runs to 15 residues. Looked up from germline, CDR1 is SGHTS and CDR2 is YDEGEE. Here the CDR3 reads CASSLRGQGMEGYTF. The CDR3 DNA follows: TGTGCCAGCAGCTTACGGGGACAGGGGATGGAAGGCTACACCTTC.

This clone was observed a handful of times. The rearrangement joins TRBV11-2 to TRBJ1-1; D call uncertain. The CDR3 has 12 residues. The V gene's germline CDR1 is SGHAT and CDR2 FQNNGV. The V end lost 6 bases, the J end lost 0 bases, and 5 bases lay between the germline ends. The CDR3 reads CASRIMNTEAFF. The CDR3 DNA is TGTGCCAGCAGAATAATGAACACTGAAGCTTTCTTT.

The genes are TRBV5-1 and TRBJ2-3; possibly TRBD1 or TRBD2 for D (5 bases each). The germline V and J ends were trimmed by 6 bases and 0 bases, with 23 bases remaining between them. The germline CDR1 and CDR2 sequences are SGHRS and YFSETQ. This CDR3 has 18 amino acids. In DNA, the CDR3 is TGCGCCAGCACCCGATTTGAAGCCGGGGCGTCTAGCACAGATACGCAGTATTTT. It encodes CASTRFEAGASSTDTQYF.

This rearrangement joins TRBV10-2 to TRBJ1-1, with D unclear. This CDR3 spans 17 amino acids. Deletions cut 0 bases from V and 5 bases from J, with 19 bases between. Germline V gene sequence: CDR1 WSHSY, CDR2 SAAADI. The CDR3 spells CASSESLKATLWTEAFF. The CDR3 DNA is TGCGCCAGCAGTGAGTCCTTAAAAGCAACCCTATGGACTGAAGCTTTCTTT.

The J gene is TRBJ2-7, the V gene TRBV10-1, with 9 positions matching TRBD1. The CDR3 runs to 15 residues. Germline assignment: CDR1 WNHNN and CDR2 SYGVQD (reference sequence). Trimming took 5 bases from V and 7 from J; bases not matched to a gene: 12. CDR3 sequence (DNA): TGCGCCAGCAGTACGCTCGACAGGGGGACGGGTGAGCAGTACTTC. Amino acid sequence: CASSTLDRGTGEQYF.

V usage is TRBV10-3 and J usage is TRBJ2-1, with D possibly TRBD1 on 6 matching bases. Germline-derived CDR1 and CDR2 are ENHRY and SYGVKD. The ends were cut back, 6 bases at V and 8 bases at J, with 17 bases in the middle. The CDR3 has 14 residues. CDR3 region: CAIRRGPKGDEQFF. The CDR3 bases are TGTGCCATCAGACGGGGACCAAAGGGGGATGAGCAGTTCTTC.

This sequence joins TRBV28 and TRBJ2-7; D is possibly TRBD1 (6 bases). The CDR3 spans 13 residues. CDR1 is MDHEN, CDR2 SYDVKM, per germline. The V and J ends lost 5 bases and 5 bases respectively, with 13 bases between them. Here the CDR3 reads CASSPVQGNEQYF. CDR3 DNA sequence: TGTGCCAGCAGTCCCGTACAGGGTAACGAGCAGTACTTC.

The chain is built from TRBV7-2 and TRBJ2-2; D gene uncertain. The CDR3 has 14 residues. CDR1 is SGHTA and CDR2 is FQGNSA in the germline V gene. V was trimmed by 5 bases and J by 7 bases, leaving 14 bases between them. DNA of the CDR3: TGTGCCAGCAGCCTCAACTCTTATGGCGGGGAGCTGTTTTTT. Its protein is CASSLNSYGGELFF.

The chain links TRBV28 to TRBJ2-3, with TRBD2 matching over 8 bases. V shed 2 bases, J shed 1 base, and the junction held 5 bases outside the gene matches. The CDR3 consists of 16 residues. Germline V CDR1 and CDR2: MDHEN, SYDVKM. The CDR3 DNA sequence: TGTGCCAGCAGTTTAGGCGGGAGGAGGGGCACAGATACGCAGTATTTT. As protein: CASSLGGRRGTDTQYF.

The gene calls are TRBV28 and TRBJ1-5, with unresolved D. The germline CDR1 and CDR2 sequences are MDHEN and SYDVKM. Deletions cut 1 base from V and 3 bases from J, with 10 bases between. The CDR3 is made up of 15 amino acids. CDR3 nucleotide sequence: TGTGCCAGCAGTTTATTTGCGGGTAACAATCAGCCCCAGCATTTT. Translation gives CASSLFAGNNQPQHF. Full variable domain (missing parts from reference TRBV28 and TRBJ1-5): DVKVTQSSRYLVKRTGEKVFLECVQDMDHENMFWYRQDPGLGLRLIYFSYDVKMKEKGDIPEGYSVSREKKERFSLILESASTNQTSMYLCASSLFAGNNQPQHFGDGTRLSIL.

This CDR3 reads CASSTQTGNQGYEQYF. The CDR3 nucleotides are TGCGCCAGCAGCACCCAAACAGGGAACCAGGGCTACGAGCAGTACTTC. V usage is TRBV5-1 and J usage is TRBJ2-7; tentatively, D is TRBD1 (6 bases). The CDR3 is 16 amino acids. Germline CDR1 reads SGHRS; CDR2 reads YFSETQ. V was cut by 4 bases and J by 3 bases, with 20 bases left in between.

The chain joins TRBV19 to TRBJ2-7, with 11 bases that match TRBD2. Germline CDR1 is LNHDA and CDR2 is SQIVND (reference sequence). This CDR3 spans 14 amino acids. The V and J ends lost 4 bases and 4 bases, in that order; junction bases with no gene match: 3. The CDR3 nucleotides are TGTGCCAGTAGTACCGGGACTAGCGGATACGAGCAGTACTTC. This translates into CASSTGTSGYEQYF.

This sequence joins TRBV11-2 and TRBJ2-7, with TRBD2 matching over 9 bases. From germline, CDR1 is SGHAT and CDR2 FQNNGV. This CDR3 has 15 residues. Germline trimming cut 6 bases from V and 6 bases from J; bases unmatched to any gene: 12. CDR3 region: CASRPRTSDLGEQYF. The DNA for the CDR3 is TGTGCCAGCAGACCGAGGACTAGCGACCTCGGCGAGCAGTACTTC.

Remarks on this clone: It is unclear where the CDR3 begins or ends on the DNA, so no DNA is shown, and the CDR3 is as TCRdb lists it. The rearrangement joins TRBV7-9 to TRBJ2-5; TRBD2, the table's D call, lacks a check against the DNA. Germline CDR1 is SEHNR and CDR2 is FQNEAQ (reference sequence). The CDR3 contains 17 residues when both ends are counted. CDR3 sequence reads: CASSPPRVGLGISSEYF.

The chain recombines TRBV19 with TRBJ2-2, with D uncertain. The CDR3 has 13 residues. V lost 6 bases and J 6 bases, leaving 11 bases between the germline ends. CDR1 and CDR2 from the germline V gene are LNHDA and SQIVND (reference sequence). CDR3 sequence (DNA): TGTGCCAGTAGCTATACAGCCCCCGGGGAGCTGTTTTTT. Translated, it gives CASSYTAPGELFF.